Listed below are T cell receptor beta chains from one sample, sequenced in a study of CD8 T cells in ankylosing spondylitis. MiXCR, applied by TCRdb to the 5' RACE reads, yields one record per CDR3 protein. In the table there are approximately 150,000 distinct CDR3 sequences, approximately 44% of which are singletons. The sequencing input was synovial fluid, either unsorted or a sorted T cell fraction (not recorded which). These receptors were obtained from a male donor with ankylosing spondylitis. CDR3s include the opening cysteine and the closing phenylalanine or tryptophan. A D gene is named only where the DNA matches it firmly. Clone sizes are given selectively: once, few, many, or a class where the clone is expanded.

d_call	v_call	clone_size	j_call	cdr3_aa	cdr3_nt
NA	TRBV7-9	NA	TRBJ1-2	CASSLPGNGYTF	TGTGCCAGCAGCTTACCAGGGAATGGCTACACCTTC
TRBD1	TRBV20-1	NA	TRBJ2-5	CSARASLLQGLETQYF	TGCAGTGCTAGAGCGTCCCTACTACAGGGGTTGGAGACCCAGTACTTC
NA	TRBV19	few	TRBJ2-7	CASSIAVTYEQYF	TGTGCCAGTAGTATCGCCGTTACCTACGAGCAGTACTTC
NA	TRBV7-9	NA	TRBJ1-1	CASSLGLPPGWSTEAFF	TGTGCCAGCAGCTTAGGTTTGCCCCCCGGCTGGAGCACTGAAGCTTTCTTT
NA	TRBV7-9	NA	TRBJ1-2	CASNPPSGYTF	TGTGCCAGCAACCCACCGAGCGGCTACACCTTC
TRBD2	TRBV24-1	NA	TRBJ2-1	CATSDWSLGTSGRADEQFF	TGTGCCACCAGTGATTGGTCATTAGGGACTAGCGGGAGGGCCGATGAGCAGTTCTTC
TRBD2	TRBV5-1	few	TRBJ2-1	CASSAGGHSSYNEQFF	TGCGCCAGCAGCGCGGGGGGACATAGCTCCTACAATGAGCAGTTCTTC
TRBD1	TRBV30	NA	TRBJ1-2	CAWGTGKITYGYTF	TGTGCCTGGGGGACAGGGAAAATCACCTATGGCTACACCTTC
TRBD2	TRBV10-3	NA	TRBJ2-1	CAISASGGYNEQFF	TGTGCCATCAGTGCTAGCGGGGGGTACAATGAGCAGTTCTTC
NA	TRBV5-6	many	TRBJ2-3	CASSLSAAGTTDTQYF	TGTGCCAGCAGCTTGTCCGCGGCGGGGACTACAGATACGCAGTATTTT
NA	TRBV10-3	NA	TRBJ1-1	CAISKLQGKTEAFF	TGTGCCATCAGCAAGCTACAGGGTAAGACTGAAGCTTTCTTT
TRBD1	TRBV5-1	few	TRBJ1-2	CASSRTGTVYGYTF	TGCGCCAGCAGCCGGACCGGGACAGTCTATGGCTACACCTTC
NA	TRBV12-3/TRBV12-4	few	TRBJ1-2	CATMPGLLNYGYTF	TGTGCCACCATGCCGGGACTACTTAACTATGGCTACACCTTC
NA	TRBV19	NA	TRBJ2-1	CASSTRTGYNEQFF	TGTGCCAGTAGTACCCGGACCGGCTACAATGAGCAGTTCTTC
TRBD2	TRBV5-1	few	TRBJ2-1	CASSLEGLAVWEEQFF	TGCGCCAGCAGCTTGGAGGGACTAGCGGTCTGGGAGGAGCAGTTCTTC
NA	TRBV11-2	few	TRBJ2-1	CASSLVGEYNEQFF	TGTGCCAGCAGCTTGGTGGGGGAATACAATGAGCAGTTCTTC
TRBD2	TRBV5-5	few	TRBJ2-3	CASSLVAGGPPDTQYF	TGTGCCAGCAGCTTGGTGGCGGGAGGGCCACCAGATACGCAGTATTTT
TRBD2	TRBV3-1	NA	TRBJ2-5	CASSHPVDSAGDLETQYF	TGTGCCAGCAGCCATCCGGTGGATTCAGCGGGAGATCTAGAGACCCAGTACTTC
NA	TRBV11-2	few	TRBJ2-5	CASSILHQETQYF	TGTGCCAGCAGCATCCTACACCAAGAGACCCAGTACTTC
NA	TRBV30	NA	TRBJ2-6	CAWRVRSGANVLTF	TGTGCCTGGAGAGTGCGTTCTGGGGCCAACGTCCTGACTTTC
TRBD1	TRBV7-9	NA	TRBJ1-1	CASSLKGQGAMNTEAFF	TGTGCCAGCAGCTTAAAGGGGCAGGGGGCGATGAACACTGAAGCTTTCTTT
NA	TRBV4-1	NA	TRBJ2-2	CASSRTDPGELFF	TGCGCCAGCAGCAGGACAGATCCCGGGGAGCTGTTTTTT
NA	TRBV3-1	few	TRBJ1-4	CASSQDRGPGEKLFF	TGTGCCAGCAGCCAAGATCGGGGGCCGGGTGAAAAACTGTTTTTT
NA	TRBV9	NA	TRBJ1-1	CASRPLGGPMNTEAFF	TGTGCCAGCAGGCCCCTGGGGGGCCCAATGAACACTGAAGCTTTCTTT
NA	TRBV12-3/TRBV12-4	few	TRBJ1-1	CASSLGGQNTEAFF	TGTGCCAGCAGTTTAGGGGGACAAAACACTGAAGCTTTCTTT
NA	TRBV5-6	NA	TRBJ1-1	CASSLGYMNTEAFF	TGTGCCAGCAGCTTGGGGTATATGAACACTGAAGCTTTCTTT